The clone carrying this T cell receptor beta chain turned up a few times. Its antigen is unidentified. The CDR3 regions of TCR beta were amplified from RNA transcripts. First-round RT-PCR targeting the TCR CDR3 was performed with the HTBI primer set. MiXCR was run by TCRdb on the multiplex PCR reads, yielding one entry per CDR3 protein. This table holds around 570,000 distinct CDR3 sequences, 20% found once. This record belongs to a study of T cells in Graves' hyperthyroidism and ophthalmopathy. Whole-study results and caveats: Using 13 V-J features, a model discriminated ophthalmopathy from stable hyperthyroidism. Peripheral blood also featured most of the thyroid clonotypes expanded above 0.001. Ophthalmopathy was predicted by the model a median of approximately 6 months ahead of onset.

The V end was cut by 3 bases, the J end by 4 bases, with 18 bases between. The CDR3 sequence is 16 residues long. Germline V gives CDR1 GTSNPN, CDR2 SVGIG (reference sequence). Clinical symptoms, serum thyroxine, TRAb, thyroid ultrasound and orbital computed tomography informed diagnoses. The chain couples TRBV30 to TRBJ2-2; perhaps TRBD1 as D (6 bases). This receptor was taken from a man aged 35-49 years with Graves' ophthalmopathy. The sequenced sample was blood. CDR3 amino acids: CAWSLVLGRGTGELFF. The CDR3 DNA is TGTGCCTGGAGCCTAGTTTTGGGCAGGGGCACCGGGGAGCTGTTTTTT.